This T cell receptor (beta chain) derives from a study of STAT3 mutations in large granular lymphocyte leukemia. Regarding this clone: What it binds is unknown.

The CDR3 sequence is 13 residues long. Trimming pared 3 bases from V and 2 bases from J, leaving 10 bases between. Germline CDR1 and CDR2: GTSNPN and SVGIG (reference sequence). Whole-study results and caveats: Every T-cell large granular lymphocyte leukemia patient had at least one immunodominant TCR beta clonotype.

Repertoires were generated with immunoSEQ multiplex PCR, while TCRdb's copy carries only in-frame clones and drops some. The table includes tens of thousands of clones, roughly 77% detected once. This chain uses TRBV30 with TRBJ2-5, with D hard to call. The receptor was derived from a human donor with T large granular lymphocyte leukemia. Some clones in this sample may be carry-over from other donors' samples. The sample comprised PBMCs. The CDR3 spells CAWRQPVQETQYF. CDR3 nucleotide sequence: TGTGCCTGGAGACAGCCGGTTCAAGAGACCCAGTACTTC.